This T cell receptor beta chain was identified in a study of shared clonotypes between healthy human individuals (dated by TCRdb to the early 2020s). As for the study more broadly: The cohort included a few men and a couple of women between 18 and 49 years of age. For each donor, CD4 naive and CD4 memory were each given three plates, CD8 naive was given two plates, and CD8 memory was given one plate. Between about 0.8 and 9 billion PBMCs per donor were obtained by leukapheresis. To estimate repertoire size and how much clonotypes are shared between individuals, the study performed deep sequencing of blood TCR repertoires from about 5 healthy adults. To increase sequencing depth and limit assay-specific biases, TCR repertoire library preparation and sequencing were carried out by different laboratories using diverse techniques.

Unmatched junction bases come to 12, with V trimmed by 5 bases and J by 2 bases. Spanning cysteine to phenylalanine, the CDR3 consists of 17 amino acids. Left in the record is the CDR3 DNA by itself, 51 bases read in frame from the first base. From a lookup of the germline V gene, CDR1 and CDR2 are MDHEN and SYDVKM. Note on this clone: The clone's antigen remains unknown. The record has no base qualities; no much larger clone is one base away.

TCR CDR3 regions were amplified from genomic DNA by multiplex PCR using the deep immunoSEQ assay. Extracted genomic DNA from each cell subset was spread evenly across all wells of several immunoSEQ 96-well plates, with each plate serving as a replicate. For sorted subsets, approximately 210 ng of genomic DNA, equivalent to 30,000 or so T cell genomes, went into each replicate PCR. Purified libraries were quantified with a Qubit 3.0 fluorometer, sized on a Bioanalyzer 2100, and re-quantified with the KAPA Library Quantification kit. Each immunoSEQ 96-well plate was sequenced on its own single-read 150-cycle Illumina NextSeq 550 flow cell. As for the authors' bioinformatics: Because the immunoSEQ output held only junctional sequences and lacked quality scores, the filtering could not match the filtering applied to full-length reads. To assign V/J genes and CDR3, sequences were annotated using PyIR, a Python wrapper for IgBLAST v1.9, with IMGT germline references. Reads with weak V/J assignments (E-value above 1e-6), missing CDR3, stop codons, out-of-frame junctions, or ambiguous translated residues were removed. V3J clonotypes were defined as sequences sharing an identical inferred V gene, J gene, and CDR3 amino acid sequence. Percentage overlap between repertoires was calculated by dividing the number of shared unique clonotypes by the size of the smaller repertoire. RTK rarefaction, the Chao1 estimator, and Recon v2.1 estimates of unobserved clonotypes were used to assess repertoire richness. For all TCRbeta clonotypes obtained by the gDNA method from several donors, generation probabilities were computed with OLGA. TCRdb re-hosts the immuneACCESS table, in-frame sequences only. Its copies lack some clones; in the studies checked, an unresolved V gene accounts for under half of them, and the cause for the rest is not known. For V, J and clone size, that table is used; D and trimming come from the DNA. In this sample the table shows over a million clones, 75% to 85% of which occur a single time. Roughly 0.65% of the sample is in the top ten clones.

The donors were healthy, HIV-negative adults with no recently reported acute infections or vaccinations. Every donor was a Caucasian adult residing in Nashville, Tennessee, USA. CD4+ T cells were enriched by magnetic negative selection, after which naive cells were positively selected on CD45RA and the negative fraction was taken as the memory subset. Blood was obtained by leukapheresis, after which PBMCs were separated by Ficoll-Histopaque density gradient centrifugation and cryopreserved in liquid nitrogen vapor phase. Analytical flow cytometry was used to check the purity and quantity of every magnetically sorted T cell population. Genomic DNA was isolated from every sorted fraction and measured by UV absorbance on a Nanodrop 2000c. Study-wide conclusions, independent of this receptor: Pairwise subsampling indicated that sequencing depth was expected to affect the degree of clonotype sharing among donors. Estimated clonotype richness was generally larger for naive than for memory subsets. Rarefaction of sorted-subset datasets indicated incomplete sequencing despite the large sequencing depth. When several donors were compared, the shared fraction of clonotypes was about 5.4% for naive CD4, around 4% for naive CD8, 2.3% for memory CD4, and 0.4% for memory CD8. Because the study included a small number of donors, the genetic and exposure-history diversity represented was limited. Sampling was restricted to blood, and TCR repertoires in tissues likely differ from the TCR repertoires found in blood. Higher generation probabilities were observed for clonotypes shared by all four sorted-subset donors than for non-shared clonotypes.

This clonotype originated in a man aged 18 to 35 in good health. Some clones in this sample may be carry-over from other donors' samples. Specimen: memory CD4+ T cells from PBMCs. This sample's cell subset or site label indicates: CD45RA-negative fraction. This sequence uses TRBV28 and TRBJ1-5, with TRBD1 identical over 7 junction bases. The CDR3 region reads CASSPRQGTGGNQPQHF. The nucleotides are TGTGCCAGCAGTCCGCGACAGGGAACGGGCGGCAATCAGCCCCAGCATTTT.